This T cell receptor beta chain is drawn from a study of T cell responses to AZD1222 COVID-19 vaccine. The protocol was immunoSEQ multiplex PCR, while the TCRdb copy is restricted to in-frame clones and leaves out a portion. Of about 93,000 clones in the sample, approximately 92% were seen once. Study-level findings and limits: Spike as a whole was targeted by vaccine-associated CD4 TCRs, dominant at 160-218 and 743-854. Sampling that yielded the repertoires occurred only after the peak T cell response.

This CDR3 spans 18 amino acids. Germline CDR1 LNHDA, CDR2 SQIVND (reference sequence). The V and J ends lost 1 base and 6 bases, in that order; junction bases with no gene match: 11. This clone was seen a few times. Its specificity is not known. J is TRBJ2-1 and V is TRBV19; 11 bases are shared with TRBD2. The receptor's source is an adult who received the AZD1222 COVID-19 vaccine. Here the sequenced sample was peripheral blood, taken 28 days after the second AZD1222 dose. CDR3 sequence reads: CASSIGLASGGWGNEQFF. DNA of the CDR3: TGTGCCAGTAGTATAGGTTTGGCTAGCGGGGGGTGGGGCAATGAGCAGTTCTTC.